This TCR beta chain was captured by sequencing in a study of T-cell reconstitution after alpha-beta-depleted transplantation in children. Study results and limitations: Expanded clones from the graft, numbering several hundred, reportedly supplied alpha-beta T cells about two months after transplant. The origin of high day-60 TCRbeta diversity in some patients lay in surviving recipient T cells and thymic progenitors.

This clonotype was detected ten times or more. Its antigen is not known. V was pared by 3 bases and J by 3 bases, with 6 bases of the junction left unmatched. Germline-derived CDR1 and CDR2 are DFQATT and SNEGSKA (reference sequence). The length of the CDR3 is 14 residues. Molecular barcoding with unique molecular identifiers was used for the TCRbeta library. TCRdb analysed the PCR reads with MiXCR anew, one entry per CDR3 protein. The profile shows fewer than 1 million distinct CDR3 sequences, 16% of them singletons. This sequence joins TRBV20-1 and TRBJ2-5; 8 nucleotides agree with TRBD2. Specimen: PBMCs, mostly from graft donor cells, collected 360 days after TCRalphabeta/CD19-depleted stem cell transplant. This sequence originates from a male patient between 10 and 17 years old who had a stem cell transplant for acute lymphoblastic leukemia, so the T cells may come from the graft donor. The CDR3 is CSASNGRAEETQYF. The CDR3 DNA reads as TGCAGTGCTAGTAACGGGAGGGCCGAAGAGACCCAGTACTTC.